This TCR beta chain emerged from a study of blood T cell repertoires in COVID-19. Study at large: Sites across the United States, Italy and Spain contributed samples from acute and convalescent COVID-19. The analysed material was cDNA or gDNA that came from T cells, B-cell-depleted T cells, or PBMCs.

Original handling: Estimation of nucleated cell counts was performed using reference gene primer amplification. TCRdb's copy holds only in-frame clones and misses some; the assay was immunoSEQ multiplex PCR. That table is the source of V, J and clone size, and D and trimming were worked out from the DNA. This table holds some 70,000 clones, more than 75% found once. The germline V gene encodes CDR1 SGHTA and CDR2 FQGNSA. The V gene lost 1 base and the J gene lost 4 bases, with 5 bases spanning the gap. The CDR3 is 13 amino acids. The V gene is TRBV7-2, the J gene TRBJ2-1; no definite D call. This clonotype was sampled from a woman between 55 and 75 years old with acute or convalescent COVID-19. The sequenced material came from peripheral blood. In DNA form, the CDR3 reads TGTGCCAGCAGCTTAGACAGTTACAATGAGCAGTTCTTC. This gives the protein CASSLDSYNEQFF.